The 21 T cell receptor beta chains below were found in one sample sequenced in a study of control samples from healthy donors and cancer patients (dated by TCRdb to about 2020). The method was the immunoSEQ multiplex PCR assay. The table comes from immuneACCESS by way of TCRdb, which keeps in-frame sequences with V and J called. Part of the clones is missing from these tables; in studies checked, under half for an unresolved V gene and the rest for unknown reasons. Across this sample there are about 100,000 clones, with approximately 82% seen only once. The top ten hold 6.5% of the sample. Material for sequencing was blood. The receptors were gathered from a man between 18 and 29 years old in good health.

This clone came up a few times. The rearrangement joins TRBV6-1 to TRBJ1-2, with 8 bases that match TRBD1. Germline CDR1 MNHNS, CDR2 SASEGT. The CDR3 runs to 15 residues. V was clipped by 1 base and J by 4 bases; unmatched bases: 5. CDR3 nucleotide sequence: TGTGCCAGCAGTGAAGGGCGACAGGGGCCCTATGGCTACACCTTC. Protein: CASSEGRQGPYGYTF.

The chain recombines TRBV5-6 with TRBJ2-3, with D possibly being TRBD2 (6 bases). Germline V gene sequence: CDR1 SGHDT, CDR2 YYEEEE. The CDR3 spans 16 residues. V was trimmed by 2 bases and J by 0 bases, leaving 13 bases between them. The chain's CDR3 is CASSLEFRGSTDTQYF. Written as DNA, the CDR3 is TGTGCCAGCAGCTTAGAATTCCGGGGGAGCACAGATACGCAGTATTTT.

The genes are TRBV6-2 or TRBV6-3 and TRBJ2-2; 9 bases line up with TRBD2. This CDR3 has 16 residues. V lost 5 bases to trimming and J lost 3 bases; unmatched junction nucleotides: 7. CDR1 and CDR2 from the germline V gene are MNHEY and SVGEGT. This CDR3 is CASSPLSGGHTGELFF. The CDR3 region has the DNA TGTGCCAGCAGTCCGCTTAGCGGGGGCCACACCGGGGAGCTGTTTTTT.

There are a few counts of this clone. The rearrangement links TRBV19 to TRBJ1-1; 8 bases are a match to TRBD1. V gave up 3 bases and J gave up 5 bases; unmatched junction bases: 8. The CDR3 has 15 amino acids. Germline assignment: CDR1 LNHDA and CDR2 SQIVND (reference sequence). The DNA for the CDR3 is TGTGCCAGTAGTATTCCTCACCAGGGGGCGACTGAAGCTTTCTTT. Encoded protein: CASSIPHQGATEAFF.

This rearrangement joins TRBV24-1 to TRBJ1-2; D remains ambiguous. The CDR3 contains 12 residues. The germline V and J ends were trimmed by 5 bases and 5 bases, with 8 bases remaining between them. Looked up from germline, CDR1 is KGHDR and CDR2 is SFDVKD. The CDR3 DNA reads as TGTGCCACCAGTGGTTCGGGATATGGCTACACCTTC. This translates into CATSGSGYGYTF.

The rearrangement joins TRBV7-2 to TRBJ1-3, with a possible D match to TRBD1 (5 bases). The CDR3 is made up of 16 amino acids. CDR1 and CDR2 (germline): SGHTA, FQGNSA. V lost 5 bases, J lost 4 bases, and 18 bases lay in between. The CDR3 DNA is TGTGCCAGCAGCAGACCTAGTGCGGGGCAGGGAAACACCATATATTTT. This translates into CASSRPSAGQGNTIYF.

The chain combines TRBV7-9 with TRBJ1-2; D possibly corresponds to TRBD1 (6 bases). V lost 5 bases and J 4 bases, leaving 11 bases between the germline ends. Germline V gene data show CDR1 as SEHNR and CDR2 as FQNEAQ (reference sequence). CDR3 size: 13 residues. CDR3 sequence: CASSKTGTYGYTF. DNA of the CDR3: TGTGCCAGCAGCAAGACAGGTACCTATGGCTACACCTTC.

The chain carries TRBV2 and TRBJ1-2; TRBD1 might be the D (5 bases). Trimming left V 2 bases short and J 5 bases short, with 12 bases between. The CDR3 loop spans 14 amino acids. Per the germline V gene, CDR1 is SNHLY and CDR2 is FYNNEI. The DNA of the CDR3 is TGTGCCAGCAGTGAATGGGGGAAAGGGTATGGCTACACCTTC. This translates into CASSEWGKGYGYTF.

The rearrangement uses TRBV27 and TRBJ1-3, with D unclear. The germline V gene encodes CDR1 MNHEY and CDR2 SMNVEV (reference sequence). The V and J ends lost 3 bases and 0 bases respectively, with 15 bases between them. The CDR3 consists of 17 residues. This CDR3 is CASSFLPPGSSGNTIYF. The CDR3 DNA reads TGTGCCAGCAGTTTTCTTCCCCCGGGATCCTCTGGAAACACCATATATTTT.

CDR3 sequence reads: CASSLEGSVHEQYF. Here the CDR3 DNA reads TGCGCCAGCAGCTTGGAGGGTAGCGTCCACGAGCAGTACTTC. The rearrangement links TRBV5-1 to TRBJ2-7; a weak D match, TRBD2 (5 bases). Germline assignment: CDR1 SGHRS and CDR2 YFSETQ. Trimming removed 0 bases at V and 5 bases at J, with 12 bases between. The CDR3 totals 14 residues. Complete variable domain (other parts from reference TRBV5-1 and TRBJ2-7): KAGVTQTPRYLIKTRGQQVTLSCSPISGHRSVSWYQQTPGQGLQFLFEYFSETQRNKGNFPGRFSGRQFSNSRSEMNVSTLELGDSALYLCASSLEGSVHEQYFGPGTRLTVT.

This clone was seen a single time. V gene TRBV9 combines with J gene TRBJ2-1; 10 bases fit TRBD2. Germline V gene lookup returns CDR1 SGDLS and CDR2 YYNGEE. The CDR3 totals 17 residues. Trimming at V came to 1 base and at J to 1 base, leaving 5 bases not matched to a gene. The CDR3 nucleotides are TGTGCCAGCAGCGTAAGCGGGGGGGCAGTATCCTACAATGAGCAGTTCTTC. As protein: CASSVSGGAVSYNEQFF.

V and J are TRBV9 and TRBJ2-5; D is uncertain. The V and J ends lost 0 bases and 1 base respectively, with 7 bases between them. The CDR3 length is 14 residues. Germline V CDR1 and CDR2: SGDLS, YYNGEE. Written as DNA, the CDR3 is TGTGCCAGCAGCGTAGCGTGGGGCCAAGAGACCCAGTACTTC. It translates to CASSVAWGQETQYF.

The CDR3 nucleotides are TGTGCCAGCCGGGCTCCACAAGAGACCCAGTACTTC. This encodes CASRAPQETQYF. The chain uses TRBV6-5 and TRBJ2-5; D uncertain. Germline V gives CDR1 MNHEY, CDR2 SVGAGI. Trimming took 8 bases from V and 2 from J, leaving 9 bases between them. CDR3 size: 12 residues.

V and J are TRBV7-2 and TRBJ2-1; 9 bases are a match to TRBD1. The CDR3 totals 16 residues. V lost 4 bases and J lost 6; bases outside the gene matches: 10. Germline-derived CDR1 and CDR2 are SGHTA and FQGNSA. The chain's CDR3 is CASSSGQGSSRNEQFF. CDR3 nucleotide sequence: TGTGCCAGCAGCTCAGGACAGGGGTCTTCCCGCAATGAGCAGTTCTTC.

This clone occurred a few times. The V and J genes are TRBV27 and TRBJ2-1; TRBD1 matches 7 bases. In germline, CDR1 is MNHEY, CDR2 SMNVEV (reference sequence). This CDR3 region has 14 residues. The J segment lost 6 bases and the V segment lost 2 bases, leaving 4 bases of the junction unmatched. The CDR3 reads CASSLAAGGNEQFF. The CDR3, as DNA: TGTGCCAGCAGTTTAGCGGCAGGGGGCAATGAGCAGTTCTTC.

The chain links TRBV24-1 to TRBJ2-3; TRBD2 might be the D (6 bases). The germline gives CDR1 KGHDR, CDR2 SFDVKD. The ends were cut back, 3 bases at V and 8 bases at J, with 20 bases in the middle. The length of the CDR3 is 16 residues. The CDR3 sequence: CATSDPERRGLGTQYF. As DNA, the CDR3 is TGTGCCACCAGTGATCCCGAACGGCGGGGACTGGGTACGCAGTATTTT.

The chain recombines TRBV19 with TRBJ2-1; either TRBD1 or TRBD2 may supply D (7 bases each). The CDR3 extends over 18 amino acids. From germline, CDR1 is LNHDA and CDR2 SQIVND (reference sequence). The V end was cut by 6 bases, the J end by 0 bases, with 21 bases between. The CDR3 DNA reads TGTGCCAGTAGGGTCGCAGGGGGGGCTACGAGCTCCTACAATGAGCAGTTCTTC. Residues: CASRVAGGATSSYNEQFF.

V is TRBV28 and J is TRBJ1-5; 9 nucleotides align to TRBD1. CDR3 length: 16 residues. V lost 6 bases and J lost 3; bases outside the gene matches: 9. Germline V gene data show CDR1 as MDHEN and CDR2 as SYDVKM. Here the CDR3 DNA reads TGTGCCAGCAGCCCCGGCGACAGGGGGGTCAATCAGCCCCAGCATTTT. Protein: CASSPGDRGVNQPQHF.

The rearrangement links TRBV5-5 to TRBJ2-1; D is possibly TRBD2 (5 bases). V lost 4 bases, J lost 0 bases, and 17 bases lay in between. The V gene's germline CDR1 is SGHKS and CDR2 YYEKEE (reference sequence). The CDR3 is 17 residues long. CDR3 in amino acids: CASSPTTGIGSYNEQFF. CDR3 nucleotide sequence: TGTGCCAGCAGCCCCACGACGGGGATTGGCTCCTACAATGAGCAGTTCTTC. Combining the CDR3 with reference TRBV5-5 and TRBJ2-1 gives the whole variable domain DAGVTQSPTHLIKTRGQQVTLRCSPISGHKSVSWYQQVLGQGPQFIFQYYEKEERGRGNFPDRFSARQFPNYSSELNVNALLLGDSALYLCASSPTTGIGSYNEQFFGPGTRLTVL.

The chain combines TRBV21-1 with TRBJ2-7; the table's D call, TRBD2, was not checked against the DNA. TRBV21-1 is designated a pseudogene. This CDR3 has 14 residues. CDR3: CASSKRGCPYEQYV. CDR3 coding DNA: TGTGCCAGCAGCAAGCGGGGGTGCCCCTACGAGCAGTACGTC.

The chain recombines TRBV7-9 with TRBJ2-5; D perhaps matches TRBD1 (6 bases). This CDR3 spans 14 amino acids. CDR1 and CDR2 (germline): SEHNR, FQNEAQ (reference sequence). V was shortened by 5 bases and J by 5 bases, with 15 bases between the two germline ends. DNA for the CDR3: TGTGCCAGCAGCCGACAGGTTGTTATGGAGACCCAGTACTTC. It is translated as CASSRQVVMETQYF.